This T cell receptor beta chain emerged from a study of control samples from healthy donors and cancer patients. CDR3 size: 14 residues. Germline CDR1 is SEHNR and CDR2 is FQNEAQ (reference sequence). With 5 bases removed from V and 2 bases from J, the gap between germline ends came to 13 bases. Assay used: immunoSEQ multiplex PCR; TCRdb lists only in-frame clones, some missing. The table lists about 120,000 clones, 85% to 95% of them singletons. This sequence joins TRBV7-9 and TRBJ2-7; D perhaps matches TRBD2 (6 bases). Source material: blood. This receptor was taken from a man aged 25-45 years in good health. The CDR3 loop is CASSEQGGTYEQYF. CDR3 nucleotide sequence: TGTGCCAGCAGCGAGCAGGGAGGCACCTACGAGCAGTACTTC. Drawing the rest from reference TRBV7-9 and TRBJ2-7, the complete variable domain is DTGVSQNPRHKITKRGQNVTFRCDPISEHNRLYWYRQTLGQGPEFLTYFQNEAQLEKSRLLSDRFSAERPKGSFSTLEIQRTEQGDSAMYLCASSEQGGTYEQYFGPGTRLTVT.